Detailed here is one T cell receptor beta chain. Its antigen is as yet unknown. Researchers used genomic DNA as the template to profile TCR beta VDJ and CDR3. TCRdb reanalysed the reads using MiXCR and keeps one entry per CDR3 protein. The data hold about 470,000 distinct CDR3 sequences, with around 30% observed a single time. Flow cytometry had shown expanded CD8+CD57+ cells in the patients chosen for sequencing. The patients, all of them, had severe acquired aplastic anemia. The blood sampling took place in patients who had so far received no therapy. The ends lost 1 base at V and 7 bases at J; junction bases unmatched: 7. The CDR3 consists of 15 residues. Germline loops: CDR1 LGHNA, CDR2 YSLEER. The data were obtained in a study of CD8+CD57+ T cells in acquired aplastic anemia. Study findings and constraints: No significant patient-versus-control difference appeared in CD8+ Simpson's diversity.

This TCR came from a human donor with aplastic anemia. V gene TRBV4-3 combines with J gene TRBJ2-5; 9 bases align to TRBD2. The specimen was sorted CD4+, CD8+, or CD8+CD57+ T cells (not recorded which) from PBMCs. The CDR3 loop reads CASSQGGGGDGTQYF. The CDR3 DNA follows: TGCGCCAGCAGCCAAGGAGGCGGGGGGGATGGGACCCAGTACTTC.